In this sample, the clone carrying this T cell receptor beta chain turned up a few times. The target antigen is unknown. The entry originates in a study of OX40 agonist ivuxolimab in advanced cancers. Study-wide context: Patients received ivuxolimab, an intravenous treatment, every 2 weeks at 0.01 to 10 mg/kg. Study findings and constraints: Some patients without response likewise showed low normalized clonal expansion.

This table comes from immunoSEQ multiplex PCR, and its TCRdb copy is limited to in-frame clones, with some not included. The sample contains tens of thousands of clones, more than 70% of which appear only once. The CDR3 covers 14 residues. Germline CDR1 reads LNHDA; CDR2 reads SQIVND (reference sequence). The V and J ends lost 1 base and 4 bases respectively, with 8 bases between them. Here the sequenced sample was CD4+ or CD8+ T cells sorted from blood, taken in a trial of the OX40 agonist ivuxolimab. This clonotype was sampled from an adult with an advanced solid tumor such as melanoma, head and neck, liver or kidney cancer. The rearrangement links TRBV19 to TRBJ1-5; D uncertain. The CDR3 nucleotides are TGTGCCAGTAGTATAGCGCTCACAAATCAGCCCCAGCATTTT. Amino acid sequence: CASSIALTNQPQHF. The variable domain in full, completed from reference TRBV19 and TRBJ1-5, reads DGGITQSPKYLFRKEGQNVTLSCEQNLNHDAMYWYRQDPGQGLRLIYYSQIVNDFQKGDIAEGYSVSREKKESFPLTVTSAQKNPTAFYLCASSIALTNQPQHFGDGTRLSIL.